This is a list of T cell receptor beta chains from one sample in a study of blood T cell repertoires in COVID-19. Profiling relied on immunoSEQ multiplex PCR, and the TCRdb table lists in-frame clones only, not all of them. The data contain roughly 170,000 clones, 86% of them singletons. Sequencing was performed on peripheral blood. Receptor source: a man between 65 and 85 years old with active or convalescent COVID-19. CDR3s include the opening cysteine and the closing phenylalanine or tryptophan. D genes are given only for firm matches. Size is omitted from some rows. Given values are once, few, many or a class for expanded clones.

TRBJ2-3,NA,TRBV29-1,TRBD1,CSAGTGSGDTQYF,TGCAGCGCAGGGACAGGGTCGGGAGATACGCAGTATTTT
TRBJ1-4,NA,TRBV5-4,NA,CASSLDLGQPRHFF,TGTGCCAGCAGCTTGGACCTCGGACAGCCGCGACATTTTTTT
TRBJ1-1,NA,TRBV6-1,NA,CASSEGPGLNTEAFF,TGTGCCAGCAGTGAAGGTCCAGGATTGAACACTGAAGCTTTCTTT
TRBJ2-1,NA,TRBV4-3,NA,CASSQDPVGGNEQFF,TGCGCCAGCAGCCAAGATCCCGTGGGGGGCAATGAGCAGTTCTTC
TRBJ1-5,few,TRBV28,NA,CASTPGGSNQPQHF,TGTGCCAGCACCCCCGGGGGTAGCAATCAGCCCCAGCATTTT
TRBJ1-6,NA,TRBV3-1/TRBV3-2,TRBD1,CASSLMGDRVSPLHF,TGTGCCAGCAGCCTCATGGGGGACAGGGTCTCACCCCTCCACTTT
TRBJ2-7,once,TRBV20-1,NA,CSARDRSEQYF,TGCAGTGCTAGAGATCGGTCTGAGCAGTACTTC
TRBJ1-6,NA,TRBV19,NA,CASSNLALNSPLHF,TGTGCCAGTAGTAATTTGGCATTGAATTCACCCCTCCACTTT
TRBJ1-4,NA,TRBV7-2,TRBD1,CASRTDRGGEKLFF,TGTGCCAGCAGAACAGACAGGGGTGGCGAAAAACTGTTTTTT
TRBJ1-2,NA,TRBV6-6,NA,CASTQTHPNYGYTF,TGTGCCAGCACTCAGACTCATCCAAACTATGGCTACACCTTC
TRBJ2-1,NA,TRBV4-1,TRBD2,CASSHATSGRGNEQFF,TGCGCCAGCAGCCACGCGACTAGCGGGAGAGGAAATGAGCAGTTCTTC
TRBJ2-7,NA,TRBV6-1,TRBD2,CASSEALGTSVTYEQYF,TGTGCCAGCAGTGAAGCGCTCGGGACTAGCGTAACCTACGAGCAGTACTTC
TRBJ2-2,NA,TRBV19,NA,CASTRRTSDTGELFF,TGTGCCAGTACCAGACGGACTTCCGACACCGGGGAGCTGTTTTTT
TRBJ2-5,NA,TRBV6-5,NA,CASTGHYQETQYF,TGTGCCAGCACGGGACACTACCAAGAGACCCAGTACTTC
TRBJ1-6,NA,TRBV4-1,NA,CASSQEIARETYNSPLHF,TGCGCCAGCAGCCAAGAAATTGCCAGGGAAACCTATAATTCACCCCTCCACTTT
TRBJ2-2,NA,TRBV25-1,NA,CASSVEHLNTGELFF,TGTGCCAGCAGCGTTGAGCACCTGAACACCGGGGAGCTGTTTTTT
TRBJ2-7,NA,TRBV4-1,NA,CASSQLREGTYYEQYF,TGCGCCAGCAGCCAACTCCGTGAGGGAACCTACTACGAGCAGTACTTC
TRBJ1-1,NA,TRBV7-3,NA,CASSSQPKTGNTEAFF,TGTGCCAGCAGCTCACAGCCGAAGACAGGGAACACTGAAGCTTTCTTT
TRBJ2-4,once,TRBV4-1,NA,CASSQEREVNIQYF,TGCGCCAGCAGCCAAGAGCGAGAGGTCAACATTCAGTACTTC
TRBJ2-7,NA,TRBV7-2,NA,CASSLDSVRLPPYEQYF,TGTGCCAGCAGCTTAGATTCAGTGAGGCTCCCGCCCTACGAGCAGTACTTC
TRBJ2-7,few,TRBV10-3,NA,CAISGPGLYYEQYF,TGTGCCATCAGTGGACCGGGACTCTACTACGAGCAGTACTTC
TRBJ1-1,NA,TRBV28,TRBD1,CASTPGDRGLNTEAFF,TGTGCCAGCACTCCTGGGGACAGGGGGCTGAACACTGAAGCTTTCTTT
TRBJ2-3,NA,TRBV24-1,TRBD1,CATSDPGQGNTDTQYF,TGTGCCACCAGTGATCCGGGACAGGGGAACACAGATACGCAGTATTTT
TRBJ1-5,NA,TRBV24-1,NA,CATGADISNQPQHF,TGTGCCACCGGGGCAGATATTAGCAATCAGCCCCAGCATTTT
TRBJ1-4,NA,TRBV5-4,NA,CASSPGSDEKLFF,TGTGCCAGCAGCCCCGGGTCGGATGAAAAACTGTTTTTT
TRBJ1-5,NA,TRBV30,NA,CAWSAQGRQPQHF,TGTGCCTGGAGTGCGCAGGGCCGTCAGCCCCAGCATTTT
TRBJ2-5,NA,TRBV5-6,NA,CASSFRLVGGETQYF,TGTGCCAGCAGCTTCCGACTCGTGGGTGGAGAGACCCAGTACTTC
TRBJ2-5,NA,TRBV11-2,NA,CASSLGAGLVETQYF,TGTGCCAGCAGCTTGGGGGCAGGGTTGGTGGAGACCCAGTACTTC
TRBJ2-5,NA,TRBV29-1,NA,CSGTGGEETQYF,TGCAGCGGCACAGGGGGGGAAGAGACCCAGTACTTC
TRBJ1-6,NA,TRBV5-6,NA,CASSLPGVTPLHF,TGTGCCAGCAGCTTGCCAGGGGTTACACCCCTCCACTTT
TRBJ1-2,NA,TRBV19,TRBD1,CASSIVGTGIYGYTF,TGTGCCAGTAGTATAGTTGGGACAGGGATCTATGGCTACACCTTC
TRBJ2-5,NA,TRBV18,NA,CASSPADSQETQYF,TGTGCCAGCTCACCGGCTGACAGCCAAGAGACCCAGTACTTC
TRBJ2-5,NA,TRBV6-1,NA,CASSEVWLGEARETQYF,TGTGCCAGCAGTGAAGTGTGGTTAGGGGAGGCTCGAGAGACCCAGTACTTC
TRBJ1-1,once,TRBV5-1,NA,CASSLDPPRHLIEAFF,TGCGCCAGCAGCTTGGACCCGCCCCGACACCTAATTGAAGCTTTCTTT
TRBJ2-3,NA,TRBV10-3,TRBD2,CAISEGLAGGSSTDTQYF,TGTGCCATCAGTGAGGGTCTAGCGGGGGGATCTAGCACAGATACGCAGTATTTT
TRBJ1-1,NA,TRBV11-3,NA,CASSPGLSSTEAFF,TGTGCCAGCAGCCCCGGACTGAGTTCGACTGAAGCTTTCTTT
TRBJ2-2,NA,TRBV9,NA,CASSATTSGVTGELFF,TGTGCCAGCAGCGCCACTACTTCGGGAGTCACCGGGGAGCTGTTTTTT
TRBJ1-4,NA,TRBV5-1,NA,CASSLDGTNEKLFF,TGCGCCAGCAGCCTGGACGGAACTAATGAAAAACTGTTTTTT
TRBJ2-4,NA,TRBV28,TRBD1,CASSSPRQGTFIQYF,TGTGCCAGCAGTTCCCCCCGACAGGGAACTTTCATTCAGTACTTC
TRBJ1-5,once,TRBV2,TRBD1,CASRTGVAQPQHF,TGTGCCAGCAGGACAGGGGTAGCACAGCCCCAGCATTTT